These 26 T cell receptor beta chains were sequenced from one sample in a study of blood T cells in healthy people across ages (dated by TCRdb to the mid-2010s). The library came from 5' RACE. Sequencing relied on an Illumina HiSeq 2500. A second PCR of about 6 to 12 cycles was run with a J-beta primer mix and a sample-barcoded 5' primer. TCRdb applied fastp at Q25 and MiXCR to the public reads, then kept only in-frame beta chains. Rows are combined by CDR3 protein, so each entry shows the most common genes and DNA. The sample table shows hundreds of thousands of distinct CDR3 sequences, and under 30% are seen once. Approximately 15% of the sample comes from the top ten. Input material: blood. All receptors derive from an elderly woman in good health.

As concerns this clonotype: At one end, the junction sequence differs from germline, possibly due to a read error. This rearrangement joins TRBV4-1 to TRBJ1-1, with 7 bases matching TRBD1. Per germline, CDR1 MGHRA and CDR2 YSYEKL. The CDR3 totals 14 residues. CDR3 bases: TGCGCCAGCAGCCCCGCAGGGGGGGTCACTGGAGCTTTCTTT. This codes for CASSPAGGVTGAFF.

This clonotype was recorded at least ten times. The rearrangement links TRBV20-1 to TRBJ2-3, with 10 bases that match TRBD2. Germline trimming cut 3 bases from V and 5 bases from J; bases unmatched to any gene: 8. Germline CDR1 reads DFQATT; CDR2 reads SNEGSKA (reference sequence). The CDR3 sequence is 15 residues long. The CDR3 here is CSASALAGGKDTQYF. CDR3 coding DNA: TGCAGTGCTAGTGCCTTAGCGGGGGGAAAAGATACGCAGTATTTT.

This clonotype has at least ten counts. The chain employs TRBV29-1 and TRBJ2-6, with 8 nucleotides matching TRBD1. The length of the CDR3 is 15 residues. After removal of 6 bases from V and 2 bases from J, the junction contained 6 bases not matched to a gene. CDR1 is SQVTM, CDR2 ANQGSEA, per germline. The CDR3 DNA sequence: TGCAGCGTCTTTCTACAGGGGGCTGGGGCCAACGTCCTGACTTTC. This gives the protein CSVFLQGAGANVLTF.

This clonotype was counted many times. The J gene is TRBJ2-7, the V gene TRBV7-8, with a weak D call TRBD2 (5 bases). CDR1 and CDR2 from the germline V gene are SGHVS and FQNEAQ. The V end was cut by 2 bases, the J end by 0 bases, with 11 bases between. There are 15 residues in the CDR3. CDR3 sequence: CASSLNSGSSYEQYF. The CDR3 DNA is TGTGCCAGCAGCTTAAACTCGGGAAGCTCCTACGAGCAGTACTTC. Full variable domain (rest looked up from reference TRBV7-8 and TRBJ2-7): GAGVSQSPRYKVAKRGQDVALRCDPISGHVSLFWYQQALGQGPEFLTYFQNEAQLDKSGLPSDRFFAERPEGSVSTLKIQRTQQEDSAVYLCASSLNSGSSYEQYFGPGTRLTVT.

A word on this clonotype: This clone may be a read error of a much larger clone one base away. The chain is built from TRBV12-3 or TRBV12-4 and TRBJ1-4; perhaps TRBD1 as D (6 bases). Trimming left V 7 bases short and J 16 bases short, with 25 bases between. This CDR3 spans 14 amino acids. This chain's CDR3 is CASKRGGNSEERFF. As DNA, the CDR3 is TGTGCCAGCAAAAGGGGGGGTAACTCTGAGGAACGGTTTTTT.

Points on this clonotype: This clone may be a read error of a much larger clone one base away. The chain joins TRBV6-1 to TRBJ2-5, with D possibly TRBD2 on 5 matching bases. The CDR3 totals 14 residues. Between the trimmed V and J ends, which lost 8 bases and 5 bases, there was a span of 18 bases. From germline, CDR1 is MNHNS and CDR2 SASEGT. In nucleotides, the CDR3 is TGTGCCAGCGGGTACCAAAGAGGGCTGGAGACCCAGTACTTC. Translated: CASGYQRGLETQYF.

V usage is TRBV12-3 or TRBV12-4 and J usage is TRBJ2-3, with a tentative D call TRBD1 (5 bases). CDR3 size: 15 residues. Deletions cut 5 bases from V and 1 base from J, with 13 bases between. The CDR3 nucleotides read TGTGCCAGCAGTGCCCTGGGGCAGGGCACAGATACGCAGTATTTT. Encoded protein: CASSALGQGTDTQYF.

The chain has TRBV3-1 and TRBJ2-7, with 10 bases fitting TRBD1. Trimming took 4 bases from V and 6 from J; bases not matched to a gene: 9. From germline, CDR1 is LGHDT and CDR2 YNNKEL (reference sequence). The CDR3 is 15 residues long. The CDR3: CASSRKTGGVGEQYF. CDR3 in DNA: TGTGCCAGCAGCCGAAAGACAGGGGGCGTAGGCGAGCAGTACTTC.

The gene calls are TRBV7-2 and TRBJ2-4, with 12 bases aligning to TRBD2. The CDR3 consists of 15 residues. Germline V gene lookup returns CDR1 SGHTA and CDR2 FQGNSA. The junction had 7 bases not matched to a gene; V was cut back by 5 bases and J by 8 bases. Here the CDR3 DNA reads TGTGCCAGCAGCCAACGACTAGCGGGAGAGTACATTCAGTACTTC. Protein sequence: CASSQRLAGEYIQYF.

This chain joins TRBV11-3 and TRBJ2-1, with 8 nucleotides matching TRBD1. The CDR3 runs to 16 residues. Trimming removed 5 bases from V and 0 bases from J; junction bases left unmatched: 6. CDR1 and CDR2 (germline): SGHNT, YENEEA. The CDR3 coding sequence is TGTGCCAGCAGCCCACAGGGGGATAACTCCTACAATGAGCAGTTCTTC. Its translation: CASSPQGDNSYNEQFF.

In its sample, this clonotype was seen a few times. A much larger clone sits a single nucleotide away, making a read error possible. J is TRBJ2-3 and V is TRBV29-1; 7 bases are shared with TRBD2. Germline V gene data show CDR1 as SQVTM and CDR2 as ANQGSEA. V trimming: 3 bases; J trimming: 6 bases; junction bases outside the gene matches: 12. The CDR3 is 15 amino acids. CDR3: CSVDGAGDPTDTQYF. CDR3 DNA: TGCAGCGTTGACGGTGCGGGGGACCCGACGGATACGCAGTATTTT.

There are many counts of this clonotype. This rearrangement joins TRBV27 to TRBJ1-2; the D is unclear. Germline V gene sequence: CDR1 MNHEY, CDR2 SMNVEV (reference sequence). CDR3 length equals 13 residues. V lost 3 bases and J lost 2, with 7 bases in between. The CDR3 DNA follows: TGTGCCAGCAGTTTCAACCCGAACTATGGCTACACCTTC. Encoded protein: CASSFNPNYGYTF.

Ten or more counts support this clonotype. The chain carries TRBV6-6 and TRBJ2-3, with D perhaps TRBD2 (6 bases). V was cut by 8 bases and J by 3 bases, with 9 bases left in between. From germline, CDR1 is MNHNY and CDR2 SVGAGI (reference sequence). This CDR3 has 12 residues. CDR3 coding DNA: TGTGCCAGCGGCGCGGGAACAGATACGCAGTATTTT. Protein: CASGAGTDTQYF.

Worth noting for this clonotype: Given a much more abundant clone one base away, this may be a read error. V usage is TRBV11-3 and J usage is TRBJ2-2; D unresolved. The CDR3 runs 11 residues. The ends were cut back, 3 bases at V and 6 bases at J, with 2 bases in the middle. Looked up from germline, CDR1 is SGHNT and CDR2 is YENEEA. The CDR3, as DNA: TGTGCCAGCAGCTTTGCCGGGGAGCTGTTTTTT. Translating gives CASSFAGELFF.

The chain combines TRBV5-1 with TRBJ1-2; D not certain. Trimming removed 0 bases from V and 6 bases from J, with 12 bases in between. The CDR3 runs 14 residues. Germline V gene lookup returns CDR1 SGHRS and CDR2 YFSETQ. In nucleotides, the CDR3 is TGCGCCAGCAGCTTGGAAAGGGCCGAAGATGGCTACACCTTC. This sequence encodes CASSLERAEDGYTF.

Regarding this clonotype: The germline gene is not matched at one end of the junction; a read error may be the cause. The rearrangement joins TRBV9 to TRBJ1-6, with unresolved D. Germline V gene sequence: CDR1 SGDLS, CDR2 YYNGEE. This CDR3 has 12 residues. CDR3 sequence (DNA): TGTGCCAGCAGCGTAGGCGCTGGGCCCCCCCACTTT. Residues: CASSVGAGPPHF.

For this clonotype: Here the CDR3 omits its conserved ending phenylalanine or tryptophan, so a read error is the likely source. The chain employs TRBV12-3 or TRBV12-4 and TRBJ1-4; 7 bases match TRBD1. V trimming: 3 bases; J trimming: 7 bases; junction bases outside the gene matches: 5. The CDR3 runs to 14 residues. The CDR3: CASSFIEGAEKLFL. The CDR3 coding sequence is TGTGCCAGCAGTTTTATAGAGGGGGCTGAAAAACTGTTTTTG.

Remarks on this clonotype: A junction boundary mismatches the germline segment, possibly from a read error. The chain joins TRBV7-2 to TRBJ2-3, with D possibly being TRBD2 (5 bases). CDR1 is SGHTA and CDR2 is FQGNSA in the germline V gene. This CDR3 has 15 residues. The DNA for the CDR3 is TGTGCCAGCAGCTTAATCCCCCTAGCAACAGATACGCAGTATTTC. This sequence encodes CASSLIPLATDTQYF. Using reference TRBV7-2 and TRBJ2-3 for the parts outside the CDR3, the full variable domain is GAGVSQSPSNKVTEKGKDVELRCDPISGHTALYWYRQSLGQGLEFLIYFQGNSAPDKSGLPSDRFSAERTGGSVSTLTIQRTQQEDSAVYLCASSLIPLATDTQYFGPGTRLTVL.

Ten or more counts support this clonotype. The rearrangement uses TRBV27 and TRBJ1-1, with D unresolved. The CDR3 loop spans 14 amino acids. The V gene's germline CDR1 is MNHEY and CDR2 SMNVEV (reference sequence). V shed 3 bases and J shed 1 base, with 9 bases lying between them. The CDR3 DNA is TGTGCCAGCAGTTTCAGGCGACAGAACACTGAAGCTTTCTTT. Encoded protein: CASSFRRQNTEAFF.

This clonotype was picked up many times. The CDR3 coding sequence is TGCAGTGCGAGGACTAGCGGGGTGGGCTCCTACAATGAGCAGTTCTTC. This gives the protein CSARTSGVGSYNEQFF. The chain links TRBV20-1 to TRBJ2-1; TRBD2 matches 12 bases. Germline V gives CDR1 DFQATT, CDR2 SNEGSKA (reference sequence). This CDR3 spans 16 amino acids. With V trimmed by 6 bases and J by 0 bases, 6 bases remained unmatched.

This chain links TRBV9 with TRBJ2-3; no firm D call. CDR1 and CDR2 (germline): SGDLS, YYNGEE. Trimming cost V 3 bases and J 5 bases, with 16 bases left between them. The CDR3 runs 15 residues. The CDR3 DNA sequence: TGTGCCAGCAGCGGGAGCAAGACTGTAAAAGATACGCAGTATTTT. Amino acid sequence: CASSGSKTVKDTQYF.

Concerning this clonotype itself: This could be a read error, since a much larger clone is one nucleotide away. The V call is TRBV2, the J call TRBJ1-5, with unresolved D. CDR1 and CDR2 (germline): SNHLY, FYNNEI. This CDR3 has 12 residues. DNA of the CDR3: TGTGCCAGCAGTGAACGCGACGGGCCCGAGCATTTT. Translating it yields CASSERDGPEHF. Full variable domain (outside the CDR3, taken from reference TRBV2 and TRBJ1-5): EPEVTQTPSHQVTQMGQEVILRCVPISNHLYFYWYRQILGQKVEFLVSFYNNEISEKSEIFDDQFSVERPDGSNFTLKIRSTKLEDSAMYFCASSERDGPEHFGDGTRLSIL.

Points on this clonotype: A much larger clone differs by one base, so this may be a read error. V gene TRBV9 combines with J gene TRBJ2-7; 10 bases agree with TRBD2. The CDR3 loop spans 16 amino acids. Germline lookup yields CDR1 SGDLS and CDR2 YYNGEE. J lost 7 bases, V lost 0 bases, and 10 bases had no gene match. Written as DNA, the CDR3 is TGTGCCAGCAGCGTAGCGGTAGCGGGGGGCCACAATGAGCAGTACTTC. Translated, it gives CASSVAVAGGHNEQYF.

The chain uses TRBV28 and TRBJ1-4; no firm D call. Per germline, CDR1 MDHEN and CDR2 SYDVKM. Trimming took 10 bases from V and 7 from J, leaving 16 bases between them. The CDR3 totals 13 residues. CDR3 in amino acids: CATRQAWAEKLFF. Here the CDR3 DNA reads TGTGCCACCCGCCAGGCCTGGGCTGAAAAACTGTTTTTT.

This clonotype was counted at least ten times. The V and J genes are TRBV28 and TRBJ1-2; D gene uncertain. Germline V gene lookup returns CDR1 MDHEN and CDR2 SYDVKM. Trimming pared 1 base from V and 7 bases from J, leaving 10 bases between. This CDR3 has 13 residues. The CDR3 DNA reads TGTGCCAGCAGTTTATCGTCGGTCGGTGGCTACACCTTC. Protein sequence: CASSLSSVGGYTF.

The genes are TRBV18 and TRBJ1-5; D remains ambiguous. CDR1 KGHSH and CDR2 LQKENI come from the germline V gene. Trimming removed 4 bases from V and 3 bases from J, with 7 bases in between. The CDR3 runs 13 residues. The DNA for the CDR3 is TGTGCCAGCTCACGCAACAACAATCAGCCCCAGCATTTT. Encoded protein: CASSRNNNQPQHF.